These 18 T cell receptor beta chains share one sample of origin, sequenced in a study of T cell responses to AZD1222 COVID-19 vaccine. TCRdb's table, derived via immunoSEQ multiplex PCR, lists solely in-frame clones and lacks some. The sample carries roughly 120,000 clones, approximately 84% recorded once. The starting material was peripheral blood, obtained on day 0 of AZD1222 vaccination. The receptors were gathered from an adult in good health.

The chain is built from TRBV12-3 or TRBV12-4 and TRBJ2-5; D unresolved. V dropped 6 bases and J dropped 4 bases, with 6 bases sitting between them. CDR3 size: 11 residues. Written as DNA, the CDR3 is TGTGCCAGCAGGGGCAGAGAGACCCAGTACTTC. Its protein is CASRGRETQYF.

The chain carries TRBV4-2 and TRBJ2-7, with 16 bases that match TRBD2. Germline lookup yields CDR1 LGHNA and CDR2 YNFKEQ. CDR3 size: 17 residues. J gave up 12 bases and V 0 bases, and 11 bases lay outside the gene matches. CDR3 protein: CASSQEGNPGLAGGSYF. The CDR3 nucleotides read TGTGCCAGCAGCCAAGAAGGGAACCCGGGACTAGCGGGAGGGTCGTACTTC.

This chain connects TRBV13 to TRBJ2-1; TRBD2 matches 12 bases. The junction had 6 bases not matched to a gene; V was cut back by 5 bases and J by 4 bases. The CDR3 is 16 amino acids. Germline values: CDR1 PRHDT, CDR2 FYEKMQ (reference sequence). The CDR3 region is CASSLRTSGAYNEQFF. CDR3 in DNA: TGTGCCAGCAGCCTGCGGACTAGCGGGGCTTACAATGAGCAGTTCTTC.

This clone was counted a few times. The chain combines TRBV30 with TRBJ2-1; TRBD1 matches at 8 bases. Germline loops: CDR1 GTSNPN, CDR2 SVGIG (reference sequence). Unmatched junction bases numbered 12, after V lost 8 bases and J lost 6 bases. The CDR3 contains 14 residues. The CDR3 loop reads CARTGTYGGNEQFF. In DNA, the CDR3 is TGTGCCAGGACAGGGACGTACGGCGGCAATGAGCAGTTCTTC.

This clone was seen a single time. The rearrangement links TRBV19 to TRBJ2-7, with 8 bases matching TRBD1. Germline V gene data show CDR1 as LNHDA and CDR2 as SQIVND (reference sequence). V gave up 6 bases and J gave up 3 bases; unmatched junction bases: 4. The CDR3 covers 13 residues. The CDR3: CASSLRGLYEQYF. CDR3 in DNA: TGTGCCAGTAGCCTCAGGGGGCTCTACGAGCAGTACTTC.

This clone was counted only a few times. The V gene is TRBV6-5, the J gene TRBJ2-1; 7 bases line up with TRBD1. CDR1 MNHEY and CDR2 SVGAGI come from the germline V gene. The V gene end was trimmed by 5 bases and the J gene end by 4 bases; junction bases not matched to a gene: 5. This CDR3 is 14 amino acids long. The CDR3 loop reads CASSRLTGYNEQFF. The DNA for the CDR3 is TGTGCCAGCAGTCGCCTGACAGGGTACAATGAGCAGTTCTTC.

This chain uses TRBV5-1 with TRBJ1-2; D gene unclear. The V and J ends lost 3 bases and 3 bases respectively, with 6 bases between them. CDR1 is SGHRS, CDR2 YFSETQ, per germline. The CDR3 is made up of 12 amino acids. CDR3 coding DNA: TGCGCCAGCAGCTCCGGCTACTATGGCTACACCTTC. The encoded protein is CASSSGYYGYTF. Drawing the rest from reference TRBV5-1 and TRBJ1-2, the complete variable domain is KAGVTQTPRYLIKTRGQQVTLSCSPISGHRSVSWYQQTPGQGLQFLFEYFSETQRNKGNFPGRFSGRQFSNSRSEMNVSTLELGDSALYLCASSSGYYGYTFGSGTRLTVV.

This chain links TRBV6-5 with TRBJ1-2; no firm D call. The V end lost 5 bases, the J end lost 8 bases, and 12 bases lay between the germline ends. There are 12 residues in the CDR3. Looked up from germline, CDR1 is MNHEY and CDR2 is SVGAGI. The CDR3 DNA sequence: TGTGCCAGCAGTCTAGGGTCGGGAGGCTACACCTTC. This gives the protein CASSLGSGGYTF.

The rearrangement uses TRBV19 and TRBJ1-2; D not certain. The V gene's germline CDR1 is LNHDA and CDR2 SQIVND (reference sequence). V dropped 1 base and J dropped 4 bases, with 10 bases sitting between them. CDR3 size: 14 residues. CDR3 nucleotides: TGTGCCAGTAGTATAGGGGCCCCCTCCTATGGCTACACCTTC. Its translation: CASSIGAPSYGYTF.

The chain is built from TRBV10-1 and TRBJ1-2, with D tentatively TRBD1 (5 bases). Per germline, CDR1 WNHNN and CDR2 SYGVQD (reference sequence). The CDR3 sequence is 13 residues long. The ends were cut back, 2 bases at V and 7 bases at J, with 11 bases in the middle. Written as DNA, the CDR3 is TGCGCCAGCAGTGAGGACAGAGCCGCTGGCTACACCTTC. It codes for CASSEDRAAGYTF.

The rearrangement joins TRBV11-3 to TRBJ1-2; the D is unclear. Looked up from germline, CDR1 is SGHNT and CDR2 is YENEEA. CDR3 size: 16 residues. V gave up 1 base and J gave up 8 bases, with 20 bases separating them. In DNA, the CDR3 is TGTGCCAGCAGCTTAGGCCACCGGGCCCCTTATGAAGGCTACACCTTC. This sequence encodes CASSLGHRAPYEGYTF.

The rearrangement links TRBV5-1 to TRBJ1-1; D call uncertain. Germline V lookup: CDR1 SGHRS, CDR2 YFSETQ. The CDR3 covers 13 residues. The V gene lost 0 bases and the J gene lost 3 bases, with 6 bases spanning the gap. The CDR3 loop reads CASSLDRDTEAFF. DNA of the CDR3: TGCGCCAGCAGCTTGGACAGAGACACTGAAGCTTTCTTT. Supplemented by reference TRBV5-1 and TRBJ1-1, the full variable domain reads KAGVTQTPRYLIKTRGQQVTLSCSPISGHRSVSWYQQTPGQGLQFLFEYFSETQRNKGNFPGRFSGRQFSNSRSEMNVSTLELGDSALYLCASSLDRDTEAFFGQGTRLTVV.

The rearrangement links TRBV5-8 to TRBJ2-7, with TRBD2 as a possible D gene (5 bases). The CDR3 is 13 amino acids. The V gene's germline CDR1 is SGHTS and CDR2 YDEGEE. V dropped 8 bases and J dropped 0 bases, with 12 bases sitting between them. This CDR3 is CAREGATSYEQYF. CDR3 DNA: TGTGCCAGAGAGGGAGCCACCTCCTACGAGCAGTACTTC.

The V gene is TRBV14, the J gene TRBJ1-5, with TRBD1 identical over 7 bases. The CDR3 length is 18 residues. The V gene's germline CDR1 is SGHDN and CDR2 FVKESK. Trimming at V came to 0 bases and at J to 0 bases, leaving 8 bases not matched to a gene. This CDR3 is CASSQEGLRQGSNQPQHF. DNA of the CDR3: TGTGCCAGCAGCCAAGAAGGGCTCAGACAGGGTAGCAATCAGCCCCAGCATTTT.

The chain is built from TRBV25-1 and TRBJ1-2; 7 bases map to TRBD1. There are 14 residues in the CDR3. CDR1 is MGHDK and CDR2 is SYGVNS in the germline V gene. With V trimmed by 5 bases and J by 7 bases, 10 bases remained unmatched. For the CDR3, the DNA is TGTGCCAGCAGTTCAACGCAGGGGGTAGGTGGCTACACCTTC. It translates to CASSSTQGVGGYTF.

V and J are TRBV11-3 and TRBJ2-2; D gene uncertain. Trimming took 5 bases from V and 6 from J, leaving 10 bases between them. The CDR3 is 13 residues long. Germline CDR1 SGHNT, CDR2 YENEEA. The CDR3 is CASSPDSPGELFF. The DNA of the CDR3 is TGTGCCAGCAGCCCTGACTCTCCCGGGGAGCTGTTTTTT.

The rearrangement links TRBV28 to TRBJ1-5; D perhaps matches TRBD1 (5 bases). Trimming stripped 3 bases from V and 0 bases from J, with 21 bases between. The CDR3 extends over 19 amino acids. Germline-derived CDR1 and CDR2 are MDHEN and SYDVKM. CDR3 DNA sequence: TGTGCCAGCAGTTTTATTTCTCTTCGCGGGACGAATAGCAATCAGCCCCAGCATTTT. Encoded protein: CASSFISLRGTNSNQPQHF.

This rearrangement joins TRBV12-5 to TRBJ2-7; TRBD1 might be the D (6 bases). V lost 1 base to trimming and J lost 5 bases, with 12 bases between them. This CDR3 contains 14 residues. The germline V gene encodes CDR1 LGHNT and CDR2 FRNRAP. The CDR3 sequence: CASGLDRASDEQYF. The CDR3 DNA follows: TGTGCTAGTGGTTTGGACAGGGCTTCCGACGAGCAGTACTTC.